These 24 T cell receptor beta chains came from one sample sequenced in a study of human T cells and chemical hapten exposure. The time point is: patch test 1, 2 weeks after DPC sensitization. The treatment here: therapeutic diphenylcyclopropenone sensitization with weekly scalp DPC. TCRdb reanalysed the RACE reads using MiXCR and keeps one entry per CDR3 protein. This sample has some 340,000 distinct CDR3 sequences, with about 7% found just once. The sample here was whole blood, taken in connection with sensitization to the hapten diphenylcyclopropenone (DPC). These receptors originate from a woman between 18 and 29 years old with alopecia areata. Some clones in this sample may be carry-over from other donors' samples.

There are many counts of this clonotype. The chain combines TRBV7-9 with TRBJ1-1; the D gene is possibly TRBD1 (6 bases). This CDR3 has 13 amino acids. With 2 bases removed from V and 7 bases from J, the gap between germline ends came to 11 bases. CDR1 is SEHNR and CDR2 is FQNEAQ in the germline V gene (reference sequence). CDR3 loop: CASSLSGVLEAFF. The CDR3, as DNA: TGTGCCAGCAGCTTATCAGGGGTTCTTGAAGCTTTCTTT.

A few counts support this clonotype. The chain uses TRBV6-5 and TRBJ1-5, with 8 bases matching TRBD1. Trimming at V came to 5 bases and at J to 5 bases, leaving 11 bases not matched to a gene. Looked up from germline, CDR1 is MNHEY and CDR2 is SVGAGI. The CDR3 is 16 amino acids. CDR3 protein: CASSDLPGGGDQPQHF. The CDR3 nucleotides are TGTGCCAGCAGTGACCTACCAGGGGGCGGCGATCAGCCCCAGCATTTT.

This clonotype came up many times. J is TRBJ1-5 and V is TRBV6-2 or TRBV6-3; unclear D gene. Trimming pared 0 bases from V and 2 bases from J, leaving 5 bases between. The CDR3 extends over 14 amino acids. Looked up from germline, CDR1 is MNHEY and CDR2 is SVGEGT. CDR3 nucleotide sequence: TGTGCCAGCAGTTACTCGGCAGGCAATCAGCCCCAGCATTTT. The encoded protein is CASSYSAGNQPQHF.

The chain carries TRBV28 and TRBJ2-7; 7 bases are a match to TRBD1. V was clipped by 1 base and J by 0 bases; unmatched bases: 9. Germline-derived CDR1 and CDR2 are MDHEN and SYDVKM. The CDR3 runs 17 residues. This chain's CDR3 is CASSLYSRTGVSYEQYF. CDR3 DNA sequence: TGTGCCAGCAGTTTATATTCGAGGACAGGAGTCTCCTACGAGCAGTACTTC.

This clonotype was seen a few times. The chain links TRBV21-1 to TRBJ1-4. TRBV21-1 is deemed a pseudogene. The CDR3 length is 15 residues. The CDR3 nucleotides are TGTGCCAGCAGCAAAGTTAGGGGGAGGAGTGAAAAACTGTTTTTT. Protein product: CASSKVRGRSEKLFF.

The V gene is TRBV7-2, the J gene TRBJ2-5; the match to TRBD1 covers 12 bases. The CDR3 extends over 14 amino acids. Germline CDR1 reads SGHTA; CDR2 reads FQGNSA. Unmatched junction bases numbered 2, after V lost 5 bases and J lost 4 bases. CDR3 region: CASSTGQGAETQYF. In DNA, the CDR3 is TGTGCCAGCAGCACGGGACAGGGGGCAGAGACCCAGTACTTC.

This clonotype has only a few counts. Written as DNA, the CDR3 is TGTGCCAGCAGTTTAGGCGGATTCTCCTACGAGCAGTACTTC. Protein sequence: CASSLGGFSYEQYF. The genes are TRBV12-3 or TRBV12-4 and TRBJ2-7; D remains ambiguous. V lost 1 base to trimming and J lost 0 bases, with 7 bases between them. The CDR3 loop spans 14 amino acids.

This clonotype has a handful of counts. CDR3 sequence (DNA): TGTGCCAGCAGTATCAGGGACCATCAGCCCCAGCATTTT. It is translated as CASSIRDHQPQHF. V usage is TRBV6-5 and J usage is TRBJ1-5; possibly TRBD1 for D (5 bases). Germline CDR1 and CDR2: MNHEY and SVGAGI. The ends were cut back, 5 bases at V and 5 bases at J, with 10 bases in the middle. CDR3 length: 13 amino acids.

This chain's CDR3 is CATTSPGGGSSYEQYF. Here the CDR3 DNA reads TGTGCCACCACCTCCCCCGGCGGGGGGAGCTCCTACGAGCAGTACTTC. The chain employs TRBV6-2 or TRBV6-3 and TRBJ2-7; TRBD2 matches at 8 bases. The V segment lost 10 bases and the J segment 0 bases; nucleotides outside the gene matches: 14. The germline CDR1 and CDR2 sequences are MNHEY and SVGEGT. The CDR3 consists of 16 residues.

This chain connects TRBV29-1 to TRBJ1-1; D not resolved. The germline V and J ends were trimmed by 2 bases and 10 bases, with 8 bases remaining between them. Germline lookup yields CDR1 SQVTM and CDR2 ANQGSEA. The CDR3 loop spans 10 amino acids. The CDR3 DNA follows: TGCAGCGTTGAATCAATGGGAGCTTTCTTT. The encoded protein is CSVESMGAFF.

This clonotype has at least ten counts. The CDR3 DNA reads as TGTGCCAGCAGCTTATATTGGACAACTAATGAAAAACTGTTTTTT. As protein: CASSLYWTTNEKLFF. This chain links TRBV7-2 with TRBJ1-4; D uncertain. Germline V lookup: CDR1 SGHTA, CDR2 FQGNSA. The CDR3 extends over 15 amino acids. Trimming stripped 2 bases from V and 0 bases from J, with 7 bases between.

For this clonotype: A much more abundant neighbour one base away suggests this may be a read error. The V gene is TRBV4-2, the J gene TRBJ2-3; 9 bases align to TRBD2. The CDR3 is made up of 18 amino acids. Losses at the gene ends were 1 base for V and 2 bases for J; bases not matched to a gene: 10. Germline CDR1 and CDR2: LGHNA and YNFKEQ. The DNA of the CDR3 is TGTGCCAGCAGCCAAGGTATAGCGGGGGCCGTATCCACAGATACGCAGTATTTT. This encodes CASSQGIAGAVSTDTQYF.

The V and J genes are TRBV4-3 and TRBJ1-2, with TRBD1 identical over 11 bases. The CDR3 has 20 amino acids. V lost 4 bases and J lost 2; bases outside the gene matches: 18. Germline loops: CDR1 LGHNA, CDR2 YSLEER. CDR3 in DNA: TGCGCCAGCAGCCCGGTCTTCGGACAGGGGGCATCCTTCAGGAACTATGGCTACACCTTC. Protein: CASSPVFGQGASFRNYGYTF.

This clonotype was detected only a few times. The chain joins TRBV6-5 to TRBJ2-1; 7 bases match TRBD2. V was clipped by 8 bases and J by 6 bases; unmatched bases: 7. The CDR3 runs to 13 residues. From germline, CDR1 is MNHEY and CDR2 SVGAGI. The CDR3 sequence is CASGTGGLNEQFF. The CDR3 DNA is TGTGCCAGCGGGACGGGGGGACTCAATGAGCAGTTCTTC.

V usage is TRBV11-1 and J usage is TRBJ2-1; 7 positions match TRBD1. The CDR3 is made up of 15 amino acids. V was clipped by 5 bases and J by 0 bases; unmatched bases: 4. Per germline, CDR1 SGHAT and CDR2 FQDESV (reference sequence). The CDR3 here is CASSLQGSSYNEQFF. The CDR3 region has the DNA TGTGCCAGCAGCCTACAGGGGAGCTCCTACAATGAGCAGTTCTTC.

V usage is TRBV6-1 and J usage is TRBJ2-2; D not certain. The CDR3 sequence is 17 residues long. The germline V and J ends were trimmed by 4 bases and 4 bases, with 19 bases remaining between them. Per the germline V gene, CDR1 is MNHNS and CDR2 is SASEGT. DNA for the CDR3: TGTGCCAGCAGTGTCGGGCGCGGTGGGTCGAGCACCGGGGAGCTGTTTTTT. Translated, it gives CASSVGRGGSSTGELFF.

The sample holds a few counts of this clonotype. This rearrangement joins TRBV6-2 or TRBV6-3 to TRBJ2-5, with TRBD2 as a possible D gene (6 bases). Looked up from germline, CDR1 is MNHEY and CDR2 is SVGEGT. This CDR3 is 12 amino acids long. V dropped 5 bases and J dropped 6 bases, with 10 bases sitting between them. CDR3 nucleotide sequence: TGTGCCAGCAGTCCGGCGGGACAGACCCAGTACTTC. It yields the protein CASSPAGQTQYF.

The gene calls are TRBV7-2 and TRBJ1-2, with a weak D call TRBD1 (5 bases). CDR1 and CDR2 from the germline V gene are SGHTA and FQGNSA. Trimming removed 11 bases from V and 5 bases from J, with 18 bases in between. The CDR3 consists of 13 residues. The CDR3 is CAEGGGVGYGYTF. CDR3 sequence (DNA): TGTGCCGAAGGCGGGGGAGTGGGTTATGGCTACACCTTC.

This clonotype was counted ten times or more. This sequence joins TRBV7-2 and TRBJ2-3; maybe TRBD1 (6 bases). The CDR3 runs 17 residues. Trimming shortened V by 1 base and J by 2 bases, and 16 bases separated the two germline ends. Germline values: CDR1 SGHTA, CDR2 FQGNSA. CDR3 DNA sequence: TGTGCCAGCAGCTTAGTTGGGACACAACCCCCCACAGATACGCAGTATTTT. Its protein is CASSLVGTQPPTDTQYF.

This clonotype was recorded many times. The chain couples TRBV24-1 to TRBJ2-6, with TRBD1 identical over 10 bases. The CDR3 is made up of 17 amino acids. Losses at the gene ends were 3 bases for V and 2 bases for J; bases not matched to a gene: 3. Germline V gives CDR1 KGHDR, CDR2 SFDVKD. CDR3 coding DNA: TGTGCCACCAGTGATGGACAGGGGGTGGCTGGGGCCAACGTCCTGACTTTC. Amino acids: CATSDGQGVAGANVLTF.

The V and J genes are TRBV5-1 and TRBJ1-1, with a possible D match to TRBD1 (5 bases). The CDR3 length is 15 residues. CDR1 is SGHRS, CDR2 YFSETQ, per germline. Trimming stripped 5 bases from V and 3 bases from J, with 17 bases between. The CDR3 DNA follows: TGCGCCAGCAGATCCCAAGGGGTGATTGACACTGAAGCTTTCTTT. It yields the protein CASRSQGVIDTEAFF.

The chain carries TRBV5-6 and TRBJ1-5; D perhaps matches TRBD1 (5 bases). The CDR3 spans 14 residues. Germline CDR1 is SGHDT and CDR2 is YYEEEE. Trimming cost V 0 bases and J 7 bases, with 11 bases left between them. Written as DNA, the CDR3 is TGTGCCAGCAGCTTGGCCAGGGTTGGACAGCCCCAGCATTTT. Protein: CASSLARVGQPQHF.

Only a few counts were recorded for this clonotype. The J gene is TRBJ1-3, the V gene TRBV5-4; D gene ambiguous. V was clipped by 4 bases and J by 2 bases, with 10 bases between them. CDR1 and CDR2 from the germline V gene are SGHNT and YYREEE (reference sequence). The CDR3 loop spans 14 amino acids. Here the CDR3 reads CASSPNPTGNTIYF. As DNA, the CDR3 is TGTGCCAGCAGCCCCAACCCCACTGGAAACACCATATATTTT. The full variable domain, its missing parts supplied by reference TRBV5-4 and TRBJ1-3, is ETGVTQSPTHLIKTRGQQVTLRCSSQSGHNTVSWYQQALGQGPQFIFQYYREEENGRGNFPPRFSGLQFPNYSSELNVNALELDDSALYLCASSPNPTGNTIYFGEGSWLTVV.

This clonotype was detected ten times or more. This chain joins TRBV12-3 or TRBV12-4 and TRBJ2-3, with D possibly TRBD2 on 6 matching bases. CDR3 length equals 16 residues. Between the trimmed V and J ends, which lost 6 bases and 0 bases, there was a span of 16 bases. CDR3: CASRLGAGTSTDTQYF. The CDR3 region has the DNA TGTGCCAGCAGGCTCGGAGCGGGCACAAGCACAGATACGCAGTATTTT.